This T cell receptor (beta chain) derives from a study of OX40 agonist ivuxolimab in advanced cancers. The ends were cut back, 3 bases at V and 0 bases at J, with 9 bases in the middle. CDR3 size: 15 residues. Per germline, CDR1 SEHNR and CDR2 FQNEAQ (reference sequence). Assay: immunoSEQ multiplex PCR; the TCRdb copy retains only in-frame clones and omits some. The table shows about 64,000 clones, with around four fifths occurring only once. This TCR was sampled from an adult with an advanced solid tumor such as melanoma, head and neck, liver or kidney cancer. The starting material was CD4+ or CD8+ T cells sorted from blood, obtained in a trial of the OX40 agonist ivuxolimab. The chain recombines TRBV7-9 with TRBJ2-1; D not resolved. The CDR3 region has the DNA TGTGCCAGCAGCTTTGGGGATGGCTCCTACAATGAGCAGTTCTTC. The encoded protein is CASSFGDGSYNEQFF.